This T cell receptor (beta chain) was observed in a study of blood T cell repertoires in COVID-19. Study-wide context: Samples of COVID-19 (acute and convalescent) were obtained from the United States, Italy and Spain.

The V gene's germline CDR1 is SGHTA and CDR2 FQGTGA. The CDR3 consists of 14 residues. V lost 5 bases, J lost 7 bases, and 5 bases stayed unmatched. Authors' methods: Estimation of nucleated cell counts relied on the amplification of reference gene primers. Sequencing used immunoSEQ multiplex PCR; TCRdb keeps in-frame clones, though not all of them. The V and J calls and clone size are taken from that table; D and trimming were inferred from the DNA. Counted here are approximately 260,000 clones, just under 85% occurring once; the ten biggest clones make up roughly a tenth. The table lists this clone with a few counts.

This chain joins TRBV7-3 and TRBJ1-2; 12 bases agree with TRBD1. Sequencing was done on a sample of peripheral blood. This TCR derives from a woman of 80 years or more with acute or convalescent COVID-19. The CDR3 protein is CASSPGTGGVGYTF. The CDR3 DNA is TGTGCCAGCAGCCCCGGGACAGGGGGCGTTGGCTACACCTTC.